A single sample is the source of the 2 T cell receptor beta chains below, sequenced in a study of neurological immune-mediated disorders. TCRdb passed the 5' RACE reads through MiXCR, listing each CDR3 protein once. The sample yields fewer than 55,000 distinct CDR3 sequences, about 6% seen once. Sequenced sample: CD4+ T cells from blood. The receptors derive from a woman in her thirties or forties in good health.

This clonotype showed up many times. V is TRBV5-1 and J is TRBJ1-1, with a possible D match to TRBD1 (5 bases). This CDR3 is built from 14 residues. The germline V gene has CDR1 SGHRS and CDR2 YFSETQ. Between the trimmed V and J ends, which lost 0 bases and 4 bases, there was a span of 10 bases. DNA for the CDR3: TGCGCCAGCAGCTTGGATGGGGGTGGCACTGAAGCTTTCTTT. Its protein product is CASSLDGGGTEAFF.

This clonotype came up many times. J is TRBJ2-3 and V is TRBV7-2; either TRBD1 or TRBD2 may supply D (5 bases each). From germline, CDR1 is SGHTA and CDR2 FQGNSA. The CDR3 covers 14 residues. The V end lost 6 bases, the J end lost 2 bases, and 12 bases lay between the germline ends. The CDR3 reads CASSPGRSTDTQYF. In nucleotides, the CDR3 is TGTGCCAGCAGTCCGGGACGATCCACAGATACGCAGTATTTT.